These 14 T cell receptor beta chains were sequenced from one sample in a study of blood T cell repertoires in COVID-19. TCRdb's table, derived via immunoSEQ multiplex PCR, lists solely in-frame clones and lacks some. The table has nearly 400,000 clones, roughly 86% seen once. Sequencing was done on a sample of PBMCs or T cells enriched from blood (not recorded which). The receptors were gathered from a woman aged 25 to 39 who had recovered from COVID-19.

The rearrangement joins TRBV27 to TRBJ2-2, with a weak D call TRBD1 (6 bases). The CDR3 spans 14 residues. The ends were cut back, 1 base at V and 7 bases at J, with 10 bases in the middle. Per the germline V gene, CDR1 is MNHEY and CDR2 is SMNVEV (reference sequence). CDR3 nucleotide sequence: TGTGCCAGCAGTTTATACAGGGAATTCGGGGAGCTGTTTTTT. This translates into CASSLYREFGELFF.

The V gene is TRBV12-3 or TRBV12-4, the J gene TRBJ1-4; a possible D gene is TRBD1 (5 bases). V dropped 4 bases and J dropped 13 bases, with 16 bases sitting between them. This CDR3 has 13 residues. The CDR3 DNA reads TGTGCCAGCAGTTCCCGCCAGGGTTCGAGACTGTTTTTT. Protein: CASSSRQGSRLFF.

The chain employs TRBV7-2 and TRBJ2-1, with 8 bases matching TRBD2. Unmatched junction bases numbered 9, after V lost 1 base and J lost 13 bases. Germline V lookup: CDR1 SGHTA, CDR2 FQGNSA. The CDR3 sequence is 14 residues long. The CDR3 region is CASSLVWRGESQFF. The CDR3 DNA is TGTGCCAGCAGCTTAGTGTGGCGGGGGGAATCACAGTTCTTC.

The chain couples TRBV2 to TRBJ1-3; D ambiguous. V was trimmed by 7 bases and J by 0 bases, leaving 7 bases between them. This CDR3 region has 13 residues. The germline CDR1 and CDR2 sequences are SNHLY and FYNNEI. CDR3: CASNGDSGNTIYF. The CDR3 bases are TGTGCCAGCAACGGGGACTCTGGAAACACCATATATTTT.

The genes are TRBV6-5 and TRBJ1-1; 7 bases agree with TRBD1. With 5 bases clipped from V and 9 bases from J, the junction kept 6 bases outside the gene matches. Per the germline V gene, CDR1 is MNHEY and CDR2 is SVGAGI. The CDR3 contains 12 residues. CDR3 DNA sequence: TGTGCCAGCAGTAATAAACAGGGGCAAGCTTTCTTT. It specifies CASSNKQGQAFF.

For this clone: This specimen includes other DNA sequences encoding the same CDR3. This chain joins TRBV6-5 and TRBJ1-1; unclear D gene. The CDR3 has 13 residues. Trimming removed 8 bases from V and 0 bases from J, with 10 bases in between. Germline V CDR1 and CDR2: MNHEY, SVGAGI. The CDR3 loop is CASSPVMNTEAFF. The CDR3 nucleotides read TGTGCCAGCTCCCCAGTGATGAACACTGAAGCTTTCTTT.

V usage is TRBV30 and J usage is TRBJ1-5; weak D call: TRBD1 (5 bases). Trimming stripped 2 bases from V and 3 bases from J, with 11 bases between. The germline V gene encodes CDR1 GTSNPN and CDR2 SVGIG (reference sequence). The CDR3 runs to 14 residues. The CDR3 here is CAWSLGGSNQPQHF. The CDR3 nucleotides read TGTGCCTGGAGTCTCGGGGGGTCCAATCAGCCCCAGCATTTT.

The rearrangement uses TRBV11-2 and TRBJ1-3; unclear D gene. From germline, CDR1 is SGHAT and CDR2 FQNNGV. The CDR3 is 14 residues long. Trimming pared 7 bases from V and 4 bases from J, leaving 14 bases between. This chain's CDR3 is CASTPGRLGNTIYF. Here the CDR3 DNA reads TGTGCCAGCACCCCAGGCCGGTTGGGAAACACCATATATTTT. Full variable domain (rest looked up from reference TRBV11-2 and TRBJ1-3): EAGVAQSPRYKIIEKRQSVAFWCNPISGHATLYWYQQILGQGPKLLIQFQNNGVVDDSQLPKDRFSAERLKGVDSTLKIQPAKLEDSAVYLCASTPGRLGNTIYFGEGSWLTVV.

This chain links TRBV18 with TRBJ2-5; TRBD1 matches 10 bases. V was clipped by 2 bases and J by 2 bases; unmatched bases: 5. The germline V gene encodes CDR1 KGHSH and CDR2 LQKENI. The CDR3 is 16 residues long. DNA for the CDR3: TGTGCCAGCTCACCAGGGACAGGGGCCATACAAGAGACCCAGTACTTC. This sequence encodes CASSPGTGAIQETQYF. Using reference TRBV18 and TRBJ2-5 for the parts outside the CDR3, the full variable domain is NAGVMQNPRHLVRRRGQEARLRCSPMKGHSHVYWYRQLPEEGLKFMVYLQKENIIDESGMPKERFSAEFPKEGPSILRIQQVVRGDSAAYFCASSPGTGAIQETQYFGPGTRLLVL.

The V call is TRBV28, the J call TRBJ2-1; 7 bases agree with TRBD2. Germline trimming cut 5 bases from V and 12 bases from J; bases unmatched to any gene: 16. Germline CDR1 MDHEN, CDR2 SYDVKM. The CDR3 is made up of 15 amino acids. The chain's CDR3 is CASSHQTSQRLVQFF. The CDR3 DNA is TGTGCCAGCAGTCATCAGACTAGCCAAAGGCTGGTGCAGTTCTTC. The variable domain in full, completed from reference TRBV28 and TRBJ2-1, reads DVKVTQSSRYLVKRTGEKVFLECVQDMDHENMFWYRQDPGLGLRLIYFSYDVKMKEKGDIPEGYSVSREKKERFSLILESASTNQTSMYLCASSHQTSQRLVQFFGPGTRLTVL.

The CDR3, as DNA: TGTGCCAGCAGCTTACCGAGGGCTGTTAATGAAAAACTGTTTTTT. Amino acid sequence: CASSLPRAVNEKLFF. The rearrangement links TRBV7-9 to TRBJ1-4; D not certain. Germline V gene data show CDR1 as SEHNR and CDR2 as FQNEAQ (reference sequence). The ends were cut back, 2 bases at V and 4 bases at J, with 11 bases in the middle. This CDR3 comprises 15 residues.

The J gene is TRBJ1-3, the V gene TRBV3-1 (or the pseudogene TRBV3-2), with a tentative D call TRBD1 (5 bases). Germline V gene sequence: CDR1 LGHDT, CDR2 YNNKEL (reference sequence). This CDR3 has 14 residues. Trimming removed 0 bases at V and 9 bases at J, with 12 bases between. The CDR3 region has the DNA TGTGCCAGCAGCCAAGATATGGACAAGTCCACCATATATTTT. Amino acid sequence: CASSQDMDKSTIYF.

The rearrangement uses TRBV28 and TRBJ1-1; D is ambiguous. The CDR3 contains 11 residues. CDR1 and CDR2 (germline): MDHEN, SYDVKM. Trimming removed 3 bases at V and 14 bases at J, with 13 bases between. The CDR3 DNA reads TGTGCCAGCAGTTTGAGAGGCTTAAAGTTCTTT. Residues: CASSLRGLKFF.

This clone came up a few times. The V call is TRBV2, the J call TRBJ2-3; D is uncertain. Germline V CDR1 and CDR2: SNHLY, FYNNEI. This CDR3 is 13 amino acids long. V was clipped by 3 bases and J by 0 bases, with 4 bases between them. CDR3 DNA: TGTGCCAGCAGTGAGGGCAGCACAGATACGCAGTATTTT. Translation: CASSEGSTDTQYF.